A single sample is the source of the 19 T cell receptor beta chains below, sequenced in a study of cytomegalovirus exposure and HLA in healthy donors. With 60 Vbeta and 13 Jbeta primers, the PCR was carried out. The repertoire was sequenced with immunoSEQ multiplex PCR; TCRdb's copy has only in-frame clones and lacks some. The data contain under 200,000 clones, more than 65% of them singletons. The sequenced sample consisted of PBMCs. The source of these receptors is a woman aged 40 to 50 in good health and CMV-seropositive.

The chain recombines TRBV4-3 with TRBJ2-3, with D tentatively TRBD1 (5 bases). The length of the CDR3 is 17 residues. The germline V gene has CDR1 LGHNA and CDR2 YSLEER. V lost 0 bases and J 2 bases, leaving 15 bases between the germline ends. In DNA form, the CDR3 reads TGCGCCAGCAGCCAAGAAAATGGGCCAGGGCCCACAGATACGCAGTATTTT. This sequence encodes CASSQENGPGPTDTQYF.

V usage is TRBV7-9 and J usage is TRBJ2-2; D gene ambiguous. V gave up 3 bases and J gave up 6 bases, with 11 bases separating them. Germline CDR1 is SEHNR and CDR2 is FQNEAQ (reference sequence). The CDR3 spans 14 residues. The chain's CDR3 is CASSFQDMSGELFF. Written as DNA, the CDR3 is TGTGCCAGCAGCTTTCAGGATATGTCCGGGGAGCTGTTTTTT.

This clone was detected only a few times. Other nucleotide sequences in the sample specify the same CDR3. This chain uses TRBV19 with TRBJ2-5; 14 positions match TRBD2. Germline CDR1 is LNHDA and CDR2 is SQIVND (reference sequence). The CDR3 is 17 residues long. Trimming took 4 bases from V and 1 from J; bases not matched to a gene: 5. The CDR3 DNA is TGTGCCAGTAGTAGGGGACTAGCGGGGGCGGCCCAAGAGACCCAGTACTTC. This gives the protein CASSRGLAGAAQETQYF.

V is TRBV7-2 and J is TRBJ2-3, with unresolved D. Trimming left V 5 bases short and J 3 bases short, with 15 bases between. The CDR3 is made up of 15 amino acids. Germline V gives CDR1 SGHTA, CDR2 FQGNSA. CDR3 sequence (DNA): TGTGCCAGCAGCGCGTCGGGTCTGGGTACAGATACGCAGTATTTT. Translating it yields CASSASGLGTDTQYF. The full variable domain, rest sourced from reference TRBV7-2 and TRBJ2-3, is GAGVSQSPSNKVTEKGKDVELRCDPISGHTALYWYRQSLGQGLEFLIYFQGNSAPDKSGLPSDRFSAERTGGSVSTLTIQRTQQEDSAVYLCASSASGLGTDTQYFGPGTRLTVL.

The chain combines TRBV6-6 with TRBJ1-5, with D possibly TRBD1 on 6 matching bases. The CDR3 has 16 amino acids. Germline V CDR1 and CDR2: MNHNY, SVGAGI (reference sequence). V shed 2 bases and J shed 0 bases, with 11 bases lying between them. In nucleotides, the CDR3 is TGTGCCAGCAGTTACCCCGGGACACCTAGCAATCAGCCCCAGCATTTT. Translation gives CASSYPGTPSNQPQHF.

This clone appeared a single time. J is TRBJ2-7 and V is TRBV18; 7 bases fit TRBD2. Trimming cost V 3 bases and J 0 bases; bases outside gene matches: 8. CDR1 KGHSH and CDR2 LQKENI come from the germline V gene. The CDR3 is 16 amino acids. The CDR3 coding sequence is TGTGCCAGCTCACCGGTTGGGGGGGAGTTCTCCTACGAGCAGTACTTC. This sequence encodes CASSPVGGEFSYEQYF.

A few counts support this clone. V and J are TRBV28 and TRBJ1-1; 7 bases align to TRBD1. The V gene's germline CDR1 is MDHEN and CDR2 SYDVKM. The CDR3 is 15 amino acids. V lost 4 bases and J lost 0; bases outside the gene matches: 5. CDR3 amino acids: CASSSTGDMNTEAFF. CDR3 nucleotides: TGTGCCAGCAGTTCCACAGGGGACATGAACACTGAAGCTTTCTTT.

The V gene is TRBV1, the J gene TRBJ1-6; the D call of TRBD1 is as the table states it, not checked on the DNA. TRBV1 represents a pseudogene. The CDR3 is 17 residues long. The CDR3 loop is CTSSQDRAVSYNSPLHF. In DNA, the CDR3 is TGCACCAGCAGCCAAGACAGGGCGGTATCCTATAATTCACCCCTCCACTTT.

V is TRBV19 and J is TRBJ2-5; D possibly corresponds to TRBD1 (6 bases). This CDR3 comprises 16 residues. In germline, CDR1 is LNHDA, CDR2 SQIVND (reference sequence). Trimming cost V 6 bases and J 5 bases, with 22 bases left between them. The CDR3 bases are TGTGCCAGTAGCGAGGCGGTTGGGGGCGTTAAGGAGACCCAGTACTTC. Translation gives CASSEAVGGVKETQYF.

V gene TRBV4-1 combines with J gene TRBJ1-2; possibly TRBD1 for D (6 bases). Germline CDR1 MGHRA, CDR2 YSYEKL. CDR3 length: 15 amino acids. Trimming shortened V by 0 bases and J by 5 bases, and 13 bases separated the two germline ends. In DNA, the CDR3 is TGCGCCAGCAGCCAAGACTCCGAGACAGGATATGGCTACACCTTC. Translation gives CASSQDSETGYGYTF.

A few counts support this clone. The V and J genes are TRBV28 and TRBJ1-1; 10 bases agree with TRBD1. V shed 5 bases, J shed 5 bases, and the junction held 5 bases outside the gene matches. Germline loops: CDR1 MDHEN, CDR2 SYDVKM. The CDR3 is 14 residues long. The CDR3 here is CASSRQGALTEAFF. The CDR3 DNA reads as TGTGCCAGCAGTAGACAGGGGGCGTTAACTGAAGCTTTCTTT.

The gene calls are TRBV4-2 and TRBJ1-2, with TRBD1 as a possible D gene (6 bases). This CDR3 region has 15 residues. Germline-derived CDR1 and CDR2 are LGHNA and YNFKEQ. V gave up 0 bases and J gave up 4 bases, with 12 bases separating them. The CDR3 sequence: CASSQETGSTYGYTF. CDR3 bases: TGTGCCAGCAGCCAAGAAACAGGGTCAACCTATGGCTACACCTTC.

The J gene is TRBJ2-7, the V gene TRBV5-1; 8 nucleotides agree with TRBD2. The germline V gene encodes CDR1 SGHRS and CDR2 YFSETQ. There are 15 residues in the CDR3. Unmatched junction bases numbered 6, after V lost 3 bases and J lost 1 base. This CDR3 reads CASSYMGLESYEQYF. For the CDR3, the DNA is TGCGCCAGCAGCTATATGGGACTAGAATCCTACGAGCAGTACTTC.

This chain links TRBV11-2 with TRBJ2-1; 15 bases agree with TRBD2. CDR3 size: 19 residues. Germline V gene lookup returns CDR1 SGHAT and CDR2 FQNNGV. The ends lost 0 bases at V and 7 bases at J; junction bases unmatched: 10. CDR3 sequence (DNA): TGTGCCAGCAGCTTAGATCTCGGACTAGCGGGGGGGCGGGGGAATGAGCAGTTCTTC. Translating it yields CASSLDLGLAGGRGNEQFF.

This clone was seen more than once but under ten times. The chain carries TRBV14 and TRBJ2-1, with 9 bases fitting TRBD2. After removal of 3 bases from V and 5 bases from J, the junction contained 5 bases not matched to a gene. The CDR3 has 15 residues. Germline loops: CDR1 SGHDN, CDR2 FVKESK. DNA for the CDR3: TGTGCCAGCAGCCAGTGGCTAGCGGGAAACAATGAGCAGTTCTTC. It specifies CASSQWLAGNNEQFF.

The rearrangement uses TRBV4-3 and TRBJ1-1; possible D gene TRBD1, 6 bases. From germline, CDR1 is LGHNA and CDR2 YSLEER. V gave up 1 base and J gave up 7 bases, with 13 bases separating them. This CDR3 has 14 amino acids. CDR3 residues: CASSQARGSDEAFF. The CDR3 DNA reads TGCGCCAGCAGCCAAGCCAGGGGCTCGGATGAAGCTTTCTTT.

The V and J genes are TRBV19 and TRBJ2-3; 10 bases agree with TRBD2. The CDR3 contains 18 residues. V lost 6 bases to trimming and J lost 6 bases; unmatched junction nucleotides: 18. CDR1 is LNHDA, CDR2 SQIVND, per germline (reference sequence). This chain's CDR3 is CASSRIRDLAGAADTQYF. In DNA, the CDR3 is TGTGCCAGTAGCCGCATCCGGGATCTAGCGGGGGCGGCGGATACGCAGTATTTT.

The rearrangement uses TRBV19 and TRBJ1-1, with D unresolved. CDR1 and CDR2 (germline): LNHDA, SQIVND (reference sequence). V was clipped by 5 bases and J by 1 base, with 8 bases between them. This CDR3 is 13 amino acids long. The CDR3: CASSPGWNTEAFF. The CDR3 DNA reads TGTGCCAGTAGTCCGGGATGGAACACTGAAGCTTTCTTT.

This sequence joins TRBV25-1 and TRBJ1-1, with D possibly being TRBD1 (5 bases). V lost 10 bases and J lost 4, with 19 bases in between. This CDR3 is built from 14 residues. In germline, CDR1 is MGHDK, CDR2 SYGVNS. The CDR3 spells CATDGGAGLTEAFF. The CDR3 bases are TGTGCCACCGACGGAGGGGCAGGGCTCACTGAAGCTTTCTTT.